The 5 T cell receptor beta chains in this list originate from one sample, sequenced in a study of shared clonotypes between healthy human individuals. Method: immunoSEQ multiplex PCR; TCRdb's copy keeps in-frame clones and lacks some. The table records millions of clones, about 95% of them present only once. Naive CD8 cells were CD45RO-negative, positively selected for CCR7, excluding terminally differentiated effector memory CD45RA+ cells. Material for sequencing was naive CD8+ T cells sorted from blood. The source is a man between 18 and 29 years old in good health.

On this clone itself: The sample holds other DNA sequences that translate to the same CDR3. This chain connects TRBV5-6 to TRBJ2-7; 8 bases align to TRBD2. In germline, CDR1 is SGHDT, CDR2 YYEEEE. The CDR3 contains 14 residues. Trimming at V came to 2 bases and at J to 2 bases, leaving 3 bases not matched to a gene. CDR3 DNA: TGTGCCAGCAGCTTCGGTAGCGGGACCTACGAGCAGTACTTC. Protein: CASSFGSGTYEQYF. Combining the CDR3 with reference TRBV5-6 and TRBJ2-7 gives the whole variable domain DAGVTQSPTHLIKTRGQQVTLRCSPKSGHDTVSWYQQALGQGPQFIFQYYEEEERQRGNFPDRFSGHQFPNYSSELNVNALLLGDSALYLCASSFGSGTYEQYFGPGTRLTVT.

The CDR3 sequence is CASSTTGTYEQYF. The CDR3 DNA sequence: TGTGCCAGCAGCACGACAGGTACCTACGAGCAGTACTTC. The chain links TRBV28 to TRBJ2-7, with a weak D call TRBD1 (6 bases). Germline V gene sequence: CDR1 MDHEN, CDR2 SYDVKM. The ends were cut back, 6 bases at V and 2 bases at J, with 11 bases in the middle. The CDR3 covers 13 residues.

This clone has only one observation. The rearrangement uses TRBV7-8 and TRBJ1-2; TRBD1 matches at 8 bases. The CDR3 runs to 15 residues. Trimming took 1 base from V and 7 from J; bases not matched to a gene: 8. CDR1 is SGHVS, CDR2 FQNEAQ, per germline. DNA of the CDR3: TGTGCCAGCAGCTTAGAGGCAGGGGGCGTTGGTGGCTACACCTTC. Translated, it gives CASSLEAGGVGGYTF.

The chain uses TRBV6-5 and TRBJ2-3; D is unclear. V gave up 0 bases and J gave up 6 bases, with 13 bases separating them. Germline V gives CDR1 MNHEY, CDR2 SVGAGI. The CDR3 covers 15 residues. CDR3: CASSYSNNGADTQYF. The CDR3 DNA is TGTGCCAGCAGTTACTCGAATAACGGAGCTGATACGCAGTATTTT.

The chain combines TRBV7-9 with TRBJ2-5; 7 positions match TRBD2. Unmatched junction bases numbered 7, after V lost 4 bases and J lost 2 bases. The CDR3 totals 15 residues. The germline V gene has CDR1 SEHNR and CDR2 FQNEAQ (reference sequence). The CDR3 protein is CASSSPAGEQETQYF. CDR3 bases: TGTGCCAGCAGCTCTCCGGCGGGGGAACAAGAGACCCAGTACTTC. The whole variable domain, filled in from reference TRBV7-9 and TRBJ2-5, reads DTGVSQNPRHKITKRGQNVTFRCDPISEHNRLYWYRQTLGQGPEFLTYFQNEAQLEKSRLLSDRFSAERPKGSFSTLEIQRTEQGDSAMYLCASSSPAGEQETQYFGPGTRLLVL.